What follows are 10 T cell receptor beta chains derived from one specimen sequenced in a study of B cell selection in AIRE deficiency. The assay was immunoSEQ multiplex PCR, and TCRdb's table has in-frame clones only and misses some. Of some 25,000 clones in the sample, roughly 96% were seen once. Conventional CD4 T cells were sorted as CD4+CD127+ cells. Specimen: conventional CD4+ T cells sorted from PBMCs. The source is a human donor with AIRE deficiency.

The chain joins TRBV4-2 to TRBJ2-3, with 7 bases aligning to TRBD2. V was clipped by 1 base and J by 2 bases; unmatched bases: 9. The CDR3 spans 17 residues. Germline lookup yields CDR1 LGHNA and CDR2 YNFKEQ. For the CDR3, the DNA is TGTGCCAGCAGCCAAGGGGGGGGAGTAACTGCCACAGATACGCAGTATTTT. Amino acids: CASSQGGGVTATDTQYF.

The rearrangement joins TRBV5-1 to TRBJ2-3; 10 positions match TRBD2. V was clipped by 0 bases and J by 3 bases; unmatched bases: 4. Germline loops: CDR1 SGHRS, CDR2 YFSETQ. The CDR3 runs 16 residues. CDR3 region: CASSLGASGGTDTQYF. CDR3 bases: TGCGCCAGCAGCTTGGGGGCTAGCGGGGGTACAGATACGCAGTATTTT.

The chain is built from TRBV6-1 and TRBJ1-3, with no clear D. The germline gives CDR1 MNHNS, CDR2 SASEGT. Between the trimmed V and J ends, which lost 4 bases and 2 bases, there was a span of 12 bases. The CDR3 is made up of 15 amino acids. The CDR3 loop reads CASSATSDPGNTIYF. CDR3 DNA: TGTGCCAGCAGTGCAACGTCGGACCCTGGAAACACCATATATTTT.

The chain links TRBV7-9 to TRBJ1-1; D remains ambiguous. Germline values: CDR1 SEHNR, CDR2 FQNEAQ (reference sequence). V lost 3 bases, J lost 10 bases, and 12 bases lay in between. CDR3 size: 12 residues. DNA of the CDR3: TGTGCCAGCAGCTTTCGGGCTGGGGTAGCTTTCTTT. Translated, it gives CASSFRAGVAFF.

V gene TRBV29-1 combines with J gene TRBJ1-2; D gene unclear. The length of the CDR3 is 13 residues. V lost 7 bases and J 1 base, leaving 13 bases between the germline ends. Germline V gives CDR1 SQVTM, CDR2 ANQGSEA. The CDR3 DNA follows: TGCAGCGGGGCTAGGACGGATAACTATGGCTACACCTTC. As protein: CSGARTDNYGYTF.

V and J are TRBV2 and TRBJ1-1; 7 bases match TRBD1. Germline trimming cut 9 bases from V and 3 bases from J; bases unmatched to any gene: 10. CDR3 size: 14 residues. The germline CDR1 and CDR2 sequences are SNHLY and FYNNEI. The CDR3 is CARGGGRGDTEAFF. The CDR3 DNA reads TGTGCCAGGGGAGGGGGCAGGGGAGACACTGAAGCTTTCTTT. Using reference TRBV2 and TRBJ1-1 for the parts outside the CDR3, the full variable domain is EPEVTQTPSHQVTQMGQEVILRCVPISNHLYFYWYRQILGQKVEFLVSFYNNEISEKSEIFDDQFSVERPDGSNFTLKIRSTKLEDSAMYFCARGGGRGDTEAFFGQGTRLTVV.

DNA for the CDR3: TGTGCCAGCACCTCGACAGCCAGGGGTGAGCAGTTCTTC. Its protein product is CASTSTARGEQFF. The chain links TRBV27 to TRBJ2-1, with D possibly matching TRBD1 (6 bases). Trimming pared 7 bases from V and 9 bases from J, leaving 16 bases between. This CDR3 comprises 13 residues. Looked up from germline, CDR1 is MNHEY and CDR2 is SMNVEV (reference sequence).

The chain carries TRBV18 and TRBJ1-2; 7 nucleotides line up with TRBD1. Germline lookup yields CDR1 KGHSH and CDR2 LQKENI. V trimming: 0 bases; J trimming: 5 bases; junction bases outside the gene matches: 6. The CDR3 spans 15 residues. Here the CDR3 reads CASSPPGQSRYGYTF. In nucleotides, the CDR3 is TGTGCCAGCTCACCACCGGGACAGTCAAGATATGGCTACACCTTC.

This clone occurred once. This chain uses TRBV25-1 with TRBJ1-1, with 7 bases lining up with TRBD1. This CDR3 region has 14 residues. J gave up 0 bases and V 4 bases, and 2 bases lay outside the gene matches. Germline V CDR1 and CDR2: MGHDK, SYGVNS. DNA of the CDR3: TGTGCCAGCAGTGGGACAGGCTTGAACACTGAAGCTTTCTTT. Its translation is CASSGTGLNTEAFF.

The DNA for the CDR3 is TGTGCCAGCAGTCGGGGGCTCCCCTACGAGCAGTACTTC. It encodes CASSRGLPYEQYF. The rearrangement uses TRBV28 and TRBJ2-5; possibly TRBD1 or TRBD2 for D (6 bases each). The J call may be in error: the DNA end matches TRBJ2-7 better. The CDR3 is 13 residues long. The V gene's germline CDR1 is MDHEN and CDR2 SYDVKM.